This TCR beta chain emerged from a study of naive and memory T cell subsets. The library had UMIs added by 3' ligation of an oligonucleotide to TCR cDNA. Whole blood, 2 to 2.5 ml, came from adult healthy volunteers. Input was roughly 1 to 1000 ng of DNase-treated total RNA without cell sorting. This clonotype has a handful of counts. Its specificity is not known. The SP2 primer and nested alpha and beta constant region primers amplified ligated cDNA in four rounds. Blood and skin TCR RNA was reverse transcribed with alpha and beta constant primers. Each CDR3 protein is one row after TCRdb ran MiXCR on the 5' RACE reads. This table holds approximately 30,000 distinct CDR3 sequences, 16% found once. CDR1 and CDR2 from the germline V gene are MNHNS and SASEGT. This CDR3 comprises 14 residues. V gave up 2 bases and J gave up 7 bases; unmatched junction bases: 6. Study findings and constraints: The RNA method is potentially sensitive to activation and differentiation changes.

This TCR derives from a female donor in good health. J is TRBJ1-1 and V is TRBV6-1, with TRBD1 identical over 8 bases. The CDR3 nucleotides are TGTGCCAGCAGTGAACAGGGGGCGGATTATGAAGCTTTCTTT. Translating it yields CASSEQGADYEAFF.